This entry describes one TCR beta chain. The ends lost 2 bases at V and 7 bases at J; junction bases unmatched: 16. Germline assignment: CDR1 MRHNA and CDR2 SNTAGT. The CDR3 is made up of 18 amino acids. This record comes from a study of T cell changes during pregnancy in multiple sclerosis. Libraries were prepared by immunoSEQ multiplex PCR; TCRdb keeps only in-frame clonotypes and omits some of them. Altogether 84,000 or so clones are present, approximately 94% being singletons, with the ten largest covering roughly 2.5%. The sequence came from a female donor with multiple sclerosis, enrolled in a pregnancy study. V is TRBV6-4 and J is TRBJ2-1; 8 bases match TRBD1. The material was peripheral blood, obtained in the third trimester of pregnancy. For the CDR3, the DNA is TGTGCCAGCAGTGACGCCCCTCAGGGGGCCCGACCTTGGAATGAGCAGTTCTTC. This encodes CASSDAPQGARPWNEQFF.